A few counts support the clone carrying this T cell receptor beta chain. The antigen is unknown. The data belong to a study of cytomegalovirus exposure and HLA in healthy donors. General study findings and limits: TCR beta sequences numbering more than 15,000 were associated with HLA alleles at 0.05 false discovery rate in a later analysis. Only CMV serostatus was available as immune exposure information. TRBV6-2, TRBV6-3 and some other V segments were unresolvable in 87-base-pair reads.

In nominal health when sampled, donors likely had unrecorded immune exposures nonetheless. PCR was performed using 60 Vbeta and 13 Jbeta primers. Sequencing used immunoSEQ multiplex PCR; TCRdb keeps in-frame clones, though not all of them. The data hold roughly 190,000 clones, with 77% observed a single time. The CDR3 contains 15 residues. CDR1 and CDR2 (germline): LNHDA, SQIVND (reference sequence). With 5 bases removed from V and 0 bases from J, the gap between germline ends came to 14 bases. The chain joins TRBV19 to TRBJ2-7; a weak D match, TRBD2 (6 bases). The material sequenced was PBMCs. The receptor was derived from a woman between 25 and 40 years old in good health and CMV-seropositive. CDR3 bases: TGTGCCAGTAGTGATGGGACTCTGAGCTCCTACGAGCAGTACTTC. It specifies CASSDGTLSSYEQYF. The whole variable domain, filled in from reference TRBV19 and TRBJ2-7, reads DGGITQSPKYLFRKEGQNVTLSCEQNLNHDAMYWYRQDPGQGLRLIYYSQIVNDFQKGDIAEGYSVSREKKESFPLTVTSAQKNPTAFYLCASSDGTLSSYEQYFGPGTRLTVT.